This record concerns one T cell receptor (beta chain) sequence. Trimming cost V 2 bases and J 3 bases; bases outside gene matches: 9. The CDR3 contains 18 residues. Germline V lookup: CDR1 SGHTA, CDR2 FQGTGA. These data originate in a study of beta chain features in type 1 diabetes. Expressed TCRB transcripts were sequenced, since all the RNA that had been isolated was reverse transcribed. This table comes from immunoSEQ multiplex PCR, and its TCRdb copy is limited to in-frame clones, with some not included. The sample holds 680,000 or so clones, roughly 16% seen once. The sequenced sample was naive CD4+ T cells from blood. The receptor was isolated from a young man in good health. The rearrangement uses TRBV7-3 and TRBJ2-6; 8 nucleotides line up with TRBD1. The CDR3 protein is CASSLYAGGAYGANVLTF. CDR3 nucleotide sequence: TGTGCCAGCAGCTTATATGCAGGGGGCGCGTATGGGGCCAACGTCCTGACTTTC.